Below, 23 T cell receptor beta chains from the same sample are listed, as sequenced in a study of blood T cell repertoires in COVID-19. Only in-frame clones appear in the TCRdb table, and some are missing; sequencing was by immunoSEQ multiplex PCR. This sample yields a few hundred thousand clones, of which under 90% are seen a single time; 0.94% belongs to the top ten. What was sequenced was peripheral blood. These receptor sequences come from a woman in her 40s who had recovered from COVID-19.

A single count supports this clone. The rearrangement links TRBV19 to TRBJ2-7, with a tentative D call TRBD1 (5 bases). V lost 3 bases, J lost 7 bases, and 19 bases lay in between. The CDR3 runs to 15 residues. From germline, CDR1 is LNHDA and CDR2 SQIVND (reference sequence). Here the CDR3 reads CASSMSVRAHQEQYF. CDR3 in DNA: TGTGCCAGTAGTATGTCTGTCAGGGCCCACCAAGAGCAGTACTTC.

This chain joins TRBV7-6 and TRBJ2-3; 12 positions agree with TRBD2. The V gene's germline CDR1 is SGHVS and CDR2 FNYEAQ. The CDR3 runs to 18 residues. With 0 bases clipped from V and 4 bases from J, the junction kept 8 bases outside the gene matches. The CDR3 coding sequence is TGTGCCAGCAGCTTAGCGGCCGGGCTAGCGGGAGGGCCAGATACGCAGTATTTT. This encodes CASSLAAGLAGGPDTQYF.

The V call is TRBV4-1, the J call TRBJ2-1; possibly TRBD2 for D (6 bases). Germline assignment: CDR1 MGHRA and CDR2 YSYEKL. V was trimmed by 4 bases and J by 7 bases, leaving 26 bases between them. The CDR3 consists of 18 residues. CDR3 loop: CASSPRTLAEGSWNEQFF. The CDR3 DNA is TGCGCCAGCAGCCCTCGAACCCTCGCGGAGGGGTCTTGGAATGAGCAGTTCTTC.

The V call is TRBV12-3 or TRBV12-4, the J call TRBJ1-1; D gene ambiguous. The CDR3 is 11 amino acids. Trimming left V 6 bases short and J 8 bases short, with 10 bases between. The CDR3 nucleotides read TGTGCCAGCAGGTCCCGGGTGGAAGCTTTCTTT. This codes for CASRSRVEAFF.

V and J are TRBV7-2 and TRBJ2-7, with D tentatively TRBD2 (6 bases). The CDR3 length is 14 residues. CDR1 is SGHTA, CDR2 FQGNSA, per germline. Between the trimmed V and J ends, which lost 2 bases and 3 bases, there was a span of 11 bases. This CDR3 is CASSLRRGLYEQYF. DNA for the CDR3: TGTGCCAGCAGCTTACGCCGGGGACTCTACGAGCAGTACTTC.

The chain recombines TRBV10-1 with TRBJ2-2, with a weak D call TRBD2 (6 bases). V was pared by 3 bases and J by 7 bases, with 21 bases between. Germline V gene data show CDR1 as WNHNN and CDR2 as SYGVQD (reference sequence). This CDR3 spans 17 amino acids. CDR3 coding DNA: TGCGCCAGCAGTGATCCGGGACCGCGCGGGATGGGCGGGGAGCTGTTTTTT. Protein: CASSDPGPRGMGGELFF.

The chain has TRBV7-3 and TRBJ2-2; 13 bases fit TRBD2. CDR1 and CDR2 (germline): SGHTA, FQGTGA. The CDR3 runs 19 residues. Trimming took 4 bases from V and 1 from J; bases not matched to a gene: 9. The CDR3 DNA sequence: TGTGCCAGCAGCTCTCCCGGGACTAGCGGGAAGGAGAACACCGGGGAGCTGTTTTTT. Translation: CASSSPGTSGKENTGELFF. Drawing the rest from reference TRBV7-3 and TRBJ2-2, the complete variable domain is GAGVSQTPSNKVTEKGKYVELRCDPISGHTALYWYRQSLGQGPEFLIYFQGTGAADDSGLPNDRFFAVRPEGSVSTLKIQRTERGDSAVYLCASSSPGTSGKENTGELFFGEGSRLTVL.

Notes on this clone: The same CDR3 arises from other DNA sequences in this sample as well. The chain combines TRBV5-5 with TRBJ2-6; D not resolved. The ends were cut back, 3 bases at V and 0 bases at J, with 4 bases in the middle. This CDR3 contains 14 residues. Germline V gene lookup returns CDR1 SGHKS and CDR2 YYEKEE (reference sequence). The CDR3 DNA reads as TGTGCCAGCAGCTCGAGCTCTGGGGCCAACGTCCTGACTTTC. It codes for CASSSSSGANVLTF.

The chain links TRBV28 to TRBJ1-5; 8 nucleotides match TRBD1. The CDR3 sequence is 14 residues long. V was clipped by 5 bases and J by 7 bases; unmatched bases: 7. Germline values: CDR1 MDHEN, CDR2 SYDVKM. CDR3 nucleotides: TGTGCCAGCAGTAGGACAGGGAGAGAGCAGCCCCAGCATTTT. Protein sequence: CASSRTGREQPQHF.

The genes are TRBV30 and TRBJ2-7, with D perhaps TRBD1 (5 bases). This CDR3 comprises 12 residues. Germline V gene sequence: CDR1 GTSNPN, CDR2 SVGIG (reference sequence). With 4 bases removed from V and 0 bases from J, the gap between germline ends came to 7 bases. CDR3: CAWNQGSYEQYF. DNA for the CDR3: TGTGCCTGGAACCAGGGCTCCTACGAGCAGTACTTC.

The rearrangement links TRBV4-1 to TRBJ2-7; possible D gene TRBD2, 6 bases. Germline loops: CDR1 MGHRA, CDR2 YSYEKL. This CDR3 comprises 15 residues. Trimming left V 2 bases short and J 6 bases short, with 17 bases between. CDR3 amino acids: CASSQFGGGVSEQYF. The CDR3 DNA reads TGCGCCAGCAGCCAATTTGGCGGAGGGGTCTCCGAGCAGTACTTC.

The V call is TRBV6-5, the J call TRBJ1-5; 10 bases align to TRBD1. Trimming cost V 9 bases and J 3 bases; bases outside gene matches: 8. The CDR3 has 15 residues. The germline gives CDR1 MNHEY, CDR2 SVGAGI. CDR3 sequence: CASTTGGMINQPQHF. CDR3 sequence (DNA): TGTGCCAGTACGACAGGGGGCATGATCAATCAGCCCCAGCATTTT.

V and J are TRBV18 and TRBJ2-7; 8 bases are a match to TRBD2. The V segment lost 2 bases and the J segment 0 bases; nucleotides outside the gene matches: 6. The CDR3 covers 16 residues. Looked up from germline, CDR1 is KGHSH and CDR2 is LQKENI. The CDR3 here is CASSPIQREISYEQYF. Written as DNA, the CDR3 is TGTGCCAGCTCACCAATCCAGCGGGAGATCTCCTACGAGCAGTACTTC. Full variable domain (remainder filled in from reference TRBV18 and TRBJ2-7): NAGVMQNPRHLVRRRGQEARLRCSPMKGHSHVYWYRQLPEEGLKFMVYLQKENIIDESGMPKERFSAEFPKEGPSILRIQQVVRGDSAAYFCASSPIQREISYEQYFGPGTRLTVT.

This clone appeared once. CDR3 protein: CASSPGLAGGTQYF. The CDR3 region has the DNA TGTGCCAGCAGCCCCGGGCTAGCGGGGGGTACGCAGTATTTT. This chain joins TRBV11-1 and TRBJ2-3; 11 bases fit TRBD2. J lost 8 bases, V lost 5 bases, and 6 bases had no gene match. This CDR3 is 14 amino acids long. In germline, CDR1 is SGHAT, CDR2 FQDESV (reference sequence).

The V call is TRBV30, the J call TRBJ1-5, with 9 bases aligning to TRBD1. V was clipped by 4 bases and J by 7 bases; unmatched bases: 8. The germline V gene encodes CDR1 GTSNPN and CDR2 SVGIG (reference sequence). The CDR3 has 14 amino acids. The CDR3 is CAWTPGQGGQPQHF. The CDR3 DNA reads as TGTGCCTGGACCCCGGGACAGGGCGGCCAGCCCCAGCATTTT.

The rearrangement uses TRBV5-8 and TRBJ2-7; weak D call: TRBD1 (5 bases). The CDR3 length is 14 residues. V lost 2 bases, J lost 3 bases, and 12 bases lay in between. Germline values: CDR1 SGHTS, CDR2 YDEGEE. This CDR3 reads CASSLGVADYEQYF. The CDR3 region has the DNA TGTGCCAGCAGCTTAGGGGTGGCTGACTACGAGCAGTACTTC.

The gene calls are TRBV15 and TRBJ1-3; maybe TRBD1 (6 bases). The CDR3 loop spans 14 amino acids. V was clipped by 3 bases and J by 0 bases, with 6 bases between them. Germline V CDR1 and CDR2: LNHNV, YYDKDF (reference sequence). This chain's CDR3 is CATSRDSSGNTIYF. The CDR3 DNA reads as TGTGCCACCAGCAGGGACAGCTCTGGAAACACCATATATTTT.

The J gene is TRBJ1-2, the V gene TRBV18; D ambiguous. The CDR3 sequence is 15 residues long. Germline CDR1 reads KGHSH; CDR2 reads LQKENI. Trimming stripped 3 bases from V and 4 bases from J, with 15 bases between. Here the CDR3 DNA reads TGTGCCAGCTCACCCACGACCCGTCCGGGCTATGGCTACACCTTC. Translated: CASSPTTRPGYGYTF.

The rearrangement uses TRBV18 and TRBJ2-7, with TRBD2 as a possible D gene (5 bases). V was shortened by 0 bases and J by 5 bases, with 11 bases between the two germline ends. From germline, CDR1 is KGHSH and CDR2 LQKENI. The CDR3 is 14 amino acids. The CDR3 nucleotides are TGTGCCAGCTCACCACCGGGAGACCGCAACGAGCAGTACTTC. This encodes CASSPPGDRNEQYF.

J is TRBJ2-5 and V is TRBV30, with 13 bases fitting TRBD2. The CDR3 spans 18 residues. Trimming cost V 0 bases and J 5 bases; bases outside gene matches: 12. The germline gives CDR1 GTSNPN, CDR2 SVGIG (reference sequence). The CDR3 nucleotides are TGTGCCTGGAGTGTACTCTCAGGACTAGCGGGAGTGGGTGAGACCCAGTACTTC. It yields the protein CAWSVLSGLAGVGETQYF.

This chain connects TRBV27 to TRBJ2-2; D is undetermined. Germline CDR1 MNHEY, CDR2 SMNVEV (reference sequence). The V end lost 3 bases, the J end lost 6 bases, and 11 bases lay between the germline ends. CDR3 length equals 14 residues. The CDR3 sequence: CASSFEETAGELFF. The DNA for the CDR3 is TGTGCCAGCAGTTTCGAGGAAACGGCCGGGGAGCTGTTTTTT.

The gene calls are TRBV27 and TRBJ1-6; the match to TRBD1 covers 7 bases. Trimming took 8 bases from V and 5 from J; bases not matched to a gene: 3. Germline CDR1 reads MNHEY; CDR2 reads SMNVEV (reference sequence). This CDR3 comprises 13 residues. The CDR3 DNA reads TGTGCCAGCCGACAGGGCCATAATTCACCCCTCCACTTT. Translated: CASRQGHNSPLHF.

This sequence joins TRBV7-2 and TRBJ2-1, with a weak D call TRBD2 (6 bases). Trimming removed 3 bases at V and 15 bases at J, with 9 bases between. Germline lookup yields CDR1 SGHTA and CDR2 FQGNSA. The CDR3 totals 10 residues. The chain's CDR3 is CASSLTSRFF. Here the CDR3 DNA reads TGTGCCAGCAGCTTGACTAGTAGGTTCTTC.